This T cell receptor (beta chain) was recovered during a study of T cell clonality in common variable immunodeficiency (dated by TCRdb to the mid-2010s). For sequencing input, CVID and control samples contributed equivalent amounts of genomic DNA. For every sample, a 60 bp segment covering the rearranged TCRbeta CDR3 region was amplified and then sequenced. The immunoSEQ assay, a bias-corrected multiplex PCR combined with high-throughput sequencing, was used for TCRbeta amplification. In the original analysis: Each unique nucleotide sequence was treated as a clone and annotated with V, D and J genes, copy number and frequency. Sequences were labeled productive if in frame, and non-productive if out of frame or containing stop codons. As previously described, clonality was computed from Shannon's entropy. Mean CDR3 Kyte-Doolittle hydropathy was derived from the predicted amino acid sequences of productive clones. Using the R hclust function, scaled V gene usage was clustered hierarchically with Manhattan distance and complete linkage. Sharing of clones by CDR3 amino acid sequence was evaluated by resampling 12 repertoires per group over 100 rounds. The repertoires were searched for 65 to 80 published EBV-specific and a few hundred published CMV-specific TCRbeta sequences. Analysis left out a couple of CVID samples that produced under 10,000 sequences, so fewer than 55 CVID repertoires remained. TCRdb took over this immuneACCESS table, retaining in-frame rearrangements with V and J assigned. Such tables are incomplete; in checked studies, under half of the missing clones stem from an unresolved V gene, and the remainder is unexplained. V and J calls plus clone size are reproduced from that table; the DNA served to infer D and trimming. The sample features about 28,000 clones, and none is a singleton. The ten largest clonotypes hold under 3.5% of the sample.

For CDR1 and CDR2, the germline V gene lists SGHDT and YYEEEE. Spanning cysteine to phenylalanine, the CDR3 consists of 15 amino acids. The DNA covers only part of the CDR3, 36 bases in frame from base 1. Unmatched junction bases come to 6, with V trimmed by 4 bases and J by 5 bases. General study outcomes and caveats: Correlations between repertoire features and clinical complications were limited by patient heterogeneity within the CVID cohort. TCRbeta clonality was higher in CVID subjects than in healthy controls (t-test p = 0.018), and the increase was most characteristic of about a third of subjects. Fewer TCRbeta clones were shared among CVID subjects than among healthy controls (p < 0.0001). According to the authors, figuring out what caused the increased clonality in CVID would require sequencing the repertoires of T cell subpopulations. CVID TCRbeta sequences reportedly showed fewer deletions and N-nucleotide insertions and lacked highly modified clones with 13 or more V deletions. Despite equal DNA input, controls averaged about 81,820 unique sequences per sample versus about 31,547 in CVID samples.

With respect to this clone: Its specific antigen is unknown. The read halts 3 residues ahead of the CDR3 end, with the missing end drawn from the germline J gene.

Standard criteria, namely reduction of serum IgG, IgA and/or IgM below the normal range together with specific antibody deficiency, were applied for the diagnosis of CVID. A total of 44 subjects (approximately 15 female and 30 or so male; age range about 9 to 65 years, mean age about 40) were included in the CVID group. Most CVID patients and most healthy controls were of Caucasian heritage. Replacement immunoglobulin therapy had been administered to all CVID subjects for at least one year at the time of study participation. At blood collection, none of the CVID subjects was ill or on immunomodulatory or immunosuppressive medication. Heparinized peripheral whole blood samples of about 4.5 to 8.5 ml were obtained from each donor. Genomic DNA from adults with common variable immune deficiency (CVID) and from healthy adult controls was the source for sequencing TCRbeta CDR3 repertoires. To isolate peripheral blood mononuclear cells, diluted blood was subjected to density centrifugation over Hypaque 1077 or Ficoll-Paque. Genomic DNA was extracted from unsorted mononuclear cells by Qiagen column purification or by a centrifugation-based method.

Rearrangement joined TRBV5-6 to TRBJ2-5; TRBD2 lines up with 12 middle nucleotides. The sequencing sample was made of peripheral blood mononuclear cells. This sequence originates from a human donor with common variable immunodeficiency. The CDR3 reads CASSHLAGGHETQYF. The covered CDR3 bases are TGTGCCAGCAGCCACCTAGCGGGAGGGCATGAGACC.